This is a list of T cell receptor beta chains from one sample in a study of cytomegalovirus exposure and HLA in healthy donors. Libraries were prepared by immunoSEQ multiplex PCR; TCRdb keeps only in-frame clonotypes and omits some of them. The sample has 150,000 to 200,000 clones. Material for sequencing was PBMCs. These receptor sequences come from a man in his thirties or forties in good health and CMV-seronegative. CDR3s include the opening cysteine and the closing phenylalanine or tryptophan. A D gene is named only where the DNA matches it firmly.

len: 15; v_gene: TRBV28; d_gene: .; j_gene: TRBJ2-7; CDR3aa: CASSSPPGYTYEQYF; CDR3nt: TGTGCCAGCAGTTCCCCTCCAGGTTACACCTACGAGCAGTACTTC
len: 14; v_gene: TRBV2; d_gene: .; j_gene: TRBJ1-1; CDR3aa: CASSEEGRYTEAFF; CDR3nt: TGTGCCAGCAGTGAGGAGGGTAGATACACTGAAGCTTTCTTT
len: 12; v_gene: TRBV6-1; d_gene: .; j_gene: TRBJ1-2; CDR3aa: CASTSSASVYTF; CDR3nt: TGTGCCAGCACGAGCTCCGCCTCTGTCTACACCTTC
len: 13; v_gene: TRBV7-9; d_gene: .; j_gene: TRBJ2-7; CDR3aa: CASSLLARVEQYF; CDR3nt: TGTGCCAGCAGCTTATTGGCCAGGGTCGAGCAGTACTTC
len: 15; v_gene: TRBV4-3; d_gene: TRBD2; j_gene: TRBJ2-3; CDR3aa: CASSPGLAGTDTQYF; CDR3nt: TGCGCCAGCAGCCCCGGACTAGCGGGCACAGATACGCAGTATTTT
len: 16; v_gene: TRBV6-4; d_gene: .; j_gene: TRBJ2-7; CDR3aa: CASSPTRGGHSYEQYF; CDR3nt: TGTGCCAGCAGCCCAACCCGCGGTGGCCATTCCTACGAGCAGTACTTC
len: 15; v_gene: TRBV7-9; d_gene: TRBD1; j_gene: TRBJ2-5; CDR3aa: CASSPTRTGGETQYF; CDR3nt: TGTGCCAGCAGCCCGACCCGGACAGGTGGAGAGACCCAGTACTTC
len: 14; v_gene: TRBV12-5; d_gene: .; j_gene: TRBJ1-4; CDR3aa: CASGLGGSNEKLFF; CDR3nt: TGTGCTAGTGGTTTGGGCGGATCCAATGAAAAACTGTTTTTT
len: 13; v_gene: TRBV10-1; d_gene: TRBD1; j_gene: TRBJ2-7; CDR3aa: CASSRTGGAGQYF; CDR3nt: TGCGCCAGCAGTAGGACAGGGGGCGCAGGGCAGTACTTC
len: 16; v_gene: TRBV25-1; d_gene: TRBD1; j_gene: TRBJ2-2; CDR3aa: CASSVPRQGNTGELFF; CDR3nt: TGTGCCAGCAGTGTCCCAAGACAGGGTAACACCGGGGAGCTGTTTTTT
len: 20; v_gene: TRBV23-1; d_gene: TRBD1; j_gene: TRBJ2-3; CDR3aa: CASSQYGSGGQGDFTDTQYF; CDR3nt: TGCGCCAGCAGCCAATATGGCTCAGGGGGACAGGGGGATTTCACAGATACGCAGTATTTT
len: 15; v_gene: TRBV5-6; d_gene: TRBD1; j_gene: TRBJ1-5; CDR3aa: CASSLATTGNQPQHF; CDR3nt: TGTGCCAGCAGCTTGGCAACGACAGGGAATCAGCCCCAGCATTTT
len: 14; v_gene: TRBV15; d_gene: .; j_gene: TRBJ2-7; CDR3aa: CATSRGTGIYEQYF; CDR3nt: TGTGCCACCAGCAGAGGTACAGGGATCTACGAGCAGTACTTC
len: 15; v_gene: TRBV6-5; d_gene: TRBD2; j_gene: TRBJ2-7; CDR3aa: CASNSLAESSYEQYF; CDR3nt: TGTGCCAGCAACTCACTAGCGGAGAGCTCCTACGAGCAGTACTTC
len: 16; v_gene: TRBV5-4; d_gene: TRBD2; j_gene: TRBJ2-7; CDR3aa: CASTRLAADPGGEQYF; CDR3nt: TGTGCCAGCACTCGACTAGCGGCCGACCCGGGGGGAGAGCAGTACTTC
len: 16; v_gene: TRBV30; d_gene: .; j_gene: TRBJ1-2; CDR3aa: CAWSVFVAGRNYGYTF; CDR3nt: TGTGCCTGGAGTGTGTTCGTGGCAGGGAGGAACTATGGCTACACCTTC
len: 15; v_gene: TRBV9; d_gene: TRBD2; j_gene: TRBJ2-3; CDR3aa: CASSVGAGGTDTQYF; CDR3nt: TGTGCCAGCAGCGTAGGGGCGGGAGGTACAGATACGCAGTATTTT
len: 12; v_gene: TRBV29-1; d_gene: .; j_gene: TRBJ1-2; CDR3aa: CSVEDAGYGYTF; CDR3nt: TGCAGCGTGGAGGATGCGGGCTATGGCTACACCTTC
len: 15; v_gene: TRBV5-6; d_gene: TRBD2; j_gene: TRBJ2-3; CDR3aa: CASSDARKAGVGQYF; CDR3nt: TGTGCCAGCAGCGATGCTAGGAAGGCGGGAGTTGGCCAGTATTTT
len: 14; v_gene: TRBV5-1; d_gene: .; j_gene: TRBJ2-5; CDR3aa: CASSLGLSQETQYF; CDR3nt: TGCGCCAGCAGCTTGGGTCTTTCCCAAGAGACCCAGTACTTC
len: 12; v_gene: TRBV6-1; d_gene: .; j_gene: TRBJ2-7; CDR3aa: CASRDWQDEQYF; CDR3nt: TGTGCCAGCAGGGACTGGCAGGACGAGCAGTACTTC
len: 17; v_gene: TRBV28; d_gene: TRBD1; j_gene: TRBJ2-1; CDR3aa: CASSFRRGLSSYNEQFF; CDR3nt: TGTGCCAGCAGTTTCCGAAGGGGGCTTAGCTCCTACAATGAGCAGTTCTTC
len: 14; v_gene: TRBV5-8; d_gene: .; j_gene: TRBJ2-7; CDR3aa: CASSYLTGLGEQYF; CDR3nt: TGTGCCAGCAGCTACCTAACAGGGTTGGGAGAGCAGTACTTC
len: 13; v_gene: TRBV2; d_gene: .; j_gene: TRBJ1-4; CDR3aa: CASSDRVGEKLFF; CDR3nt: TGTGCCAGCAGTGACAGGGTGGGAGAAAAACTGTTTTTT
len: 15; v_gene: TRBV27; d_gene: TRBD1; j_gene: TRBJ2-2; CDR3aa: CASSPGQGDTGELFF; CDR3nt: TGTGCCAGCAGCCCGGGACAGGGTGACACCGGGGAGCTGTTTTTT
len: 15; v_gene: TRBV9; d_gene: .; j_gene: TRBJ2-2; CDR3aa: CASRQGMGATGELFF; CDR3nt: TGTGCCAGCAGGCAGGGAATGGGGGCTACCGGGGAGCTGTTTTTT
len: 15; v_gene: TRBV7-3; d_gene: TRBD2; j_gene: TRBJ2-7; CDR3aa: CASSYTSGSGYEQYF; CDR3nt: TGTGCCAGCAGCTATACTAGCGGGAGTGGCTACGAGCAGTACTTC
len: 16; v_gene: TRBV27; d_gene: TRBD1; j_gene: TRBJ2-5; CDR3aa: CASTLRPGQGAETQYF; CDR3nt: TGTGCCAGCACCCTTAGGCCGGGACAGGGGGCCGAGACCCAGTACTTC
len: 15; v_gene: TRBV7-9; d_gene: TRBD1; j_gene: TRBJ1-2; CDR3aa: CASSLGQGAYYGYTF; CDR3nt: TGTGCCAGCAGCTTAGGGCAGGGGGCGTACTATGGCTACACCTTC
len: 15; v_gene: TRBV11-2; d_gene: .; j_gene: TRBJ2-7; CDR3aa: CASRSAAASSYEQYF; CDR3nt: TGTGCCAGCAGATCCGCGGCGGCAAGCTCCTACGAGCAGTACTTC
len: 14; v_gene: TRBV7-3; d_gene: .; j_gene: TRBJ1-4; CDR3aa: CASSLRAGNEKLFF; CDR3nt: TGTGCCAGCAGCTTAAGGGCGGGGAATGAAAAACTGTTTTTT
len: 18; v_gene: TRBV19; d_gene: TRBD1; j_gene: TRBJ1-1; CDR3aa: CASSTKTGGIKPYTEAFF; CDR3nt: TGTGCCAGTAGTACGAAAACAGGGGGAATTAAGCCGTACACTGAAGCTTTCTTT
len: 14; v_gene: TRBV11-3; d_gene: .; j_gene: TRBJ1-3; CDR3aa: CASSPGTGRNTIYF; CDR3nt: TGTGCCAGCAGCCCAGGGACGGGGAGGAACACCATATATTTT
len: 14; v_gene: TRBV5-1; d_gene: .; j_gene: TRBJ2-5; CDR3aa: CASSLFTGSETQYF; CDR3nt: TGCGCCAGCAGCTTGTTCACAGGGTCCGAGACCCAGTACTTC
len: 17; v_gene: TRBV7-9; d_gene: TRBD2; j_gene: TRBJ2-6; CDR3aa: CASSRPSGRAGANVLTF; CDR3nt: TGTGCCAGCAGCCGTCCGAGCGGGAGAGCTGGGGCCAACGTCCTGACTTTC
len: 15; v_gene: TRBV6-5; d_gene: TRBD1; j_gene: TRBJ2-7; CDR3aa: CASSSPRTGPYEQYF; CDR3nt: TGTGCCAGCAGTTCCCCTAGGACAGGTCCCTACGAGCAGTACTTC
len: 14; v_gene: TRBV5-4; d_gene: TRBD1; j_gene: TRBJ1-1; CDR3aa: CASRSVQGELEAFF; CDR3nt: TGTGCCAGCAGAAGCGTACAGGGGGAGCTAGAAGCTTTCTTT